Listed below are T cell receptor beta chains from one sample, sequenced in a study of response to subunit inactivated influenza vaccine. TCRdb processed the RT-PCR reads anew with MiXCR; each CDR3 protein has one entry. The repertoire holds roughly 500,000 distinct CDR3 sequences, with 16% as singletons. The sequencing used CD4+ T cells sorted from PBMCs, collected 23 months after vaccination. The origin of the receptors is a man between 50 and 69 years old who received an inactivated influenza vaccine. Both conserved end residues are part of each CDR3. A D gene is named only where the DNA matches it firmly. Rows may omit the clone size; those that give it use once, few, many or a size class.

v_gene: TRBV20-1
abundance: -
j_gene: TRBJ1-1
d_gene: -
CDR3aa: CSASYPMTVNTEAFF
CDR3nt: TGCAGTGCTTCCTATCCAATGACAGTTAACACTGAAGCTTTCTTT

v_gene: TRBV5-1
abundance: -
j_gene: TRBJ2-3
d_gene: TRBD2
CDR3aa: CASRRGTSTDTQYF
CDR3nt: TGCGCCAGCAGGCGGGGGACTAGCACAGATACGCAGTATTTT

v_gene: TRBV4-2
abundance: few
j_gene: TRBJ2-3
d_gene: -
CDR3aa: CASSQDTGQLTDTQYF
CDR3nt: TGTGCCAGCAGCCAAGATACGGGGCAGCTCACAGATACGCAGTATTTT

v_gene: TRBV4-3
abundance: many
j_gene: TRBJ2-7
d_gene: TRBD2
CDR3aa: CASSRSGTDSYEQYF
CDR3nt: TGCGCCAGCAGCCGAAGCGGGACTGACTCCTACGAGCAGTACTTC

v_gene: TRBV18
abundance: -
j_gene: TRBJ2-1
d_gene: -
CDR3aa: CASSPMSTTQFF
CDR3nt: TGTGCCAGCTCACCAATGTCAACAACGCAGTTCTTC

v_gene: TRBV14
abundance: once
j_gene: TRBJ2-1
d_gene: -
CDR3aa: CASSPMGMFEQFF
CDR3nt: TGTGCCAGCAGCCCTATGGGGATGTTTGAGCAGTTCTTC

v_gene: TRBV2
abundance: once
j_gene: TRBJ2-3
d_gene: -
CDR3aa: CASSDRPRSTDTQYF
CDR3nt: TGTGCCAGCAGTGATAGGCCGAGGAGCACAGATACGCAGTATTTT

v_gene: TRBV7-9
abundance: -
j_gene: TRBJ2-6
d_gene: -
CDR3aa: CASSFWSGDGANVLTF
CDR3nt: TGTGCCAGCAGCTTTTGGTCCGGGGACGGGGCCAACGTCCTGACTTTC

v_gene: TRBV6-5
abundance: few
j_gene: TRBJ2-3
d_gene: -
CDR3aa: CASSYGQTVPSTDTQYF
CDR3nt: TGTGCCAGCAGTTACGGTCAGACGGTTCCTAGCACAGATACGCAGTATTTT

v_gene: TRBV20-1
abundance: -
j_gene: TRBJ2-5
d_gene: -
CDR3aa: CSAPSAGKETQYF
CDR3nt: TGCAGTGCCCCCTCGGCCGGGAAAGAGACCCAGTACTTC

v_gene: TRBV20-1
abundance: -
j_gene: TRBJ2-5
d_gene: TRBD2
CDR3aa: CSARDLLGGSLETQYF
CDR3nt: TGCAGTGCTAGAGACCTCTTGGGGGGGTCCCTAGAGACCCAGTACTTC

v_gene: TRBV7-9
abundance: -
j_gene: TRBJ2-3
d_gene: -
CDR3aa: CASSLDRTGDTQYF
CDR3nt: TGTGCCAGCAGCTTAGACAGGACTGGAGATACGCAGTATTTT

v_gene: TRBV5-1
abundance: few
j_gene: TRBJ2-3
d_gene: -
CDR3aa: CASSLGEQVSDTQYF
CDR3nt: TGCGCCAGCAGCTTGGGAGAACAGGTGTCAGATACGCAGTATTTT

v_gene: TRBV5-1
abundance: many
j_gene: TRBJ2-6
d_gene: -
CDR3aa: CASIQGASSGANVLTF
CDR3nt: TGCGCCAGCATACAAGGGGCAAGCTCTGGGGCCAACGTCCTGACTTTC

v_gene: TRBV6-1
abundance: few
j_gene: TRBJ2-3
d_gene: -
CDR3aa: CASSQAGQWTETQYF
CDR3nt: TGTGCCAGCAGTCAAGCGGGACAGTGGACAGAAACGCAGTATTTT

v_gene: TRBV3-1
abundance: few
j_gene: TRBJ2-5
d_gene: -
CDR3aa: CASSQGFRELRTQYF
CDR3nt: TGTGCCAGCAGCCAAGGTTTTAGGGAGCTCAGGACCCAGTACTTC

v_gene: TRBV21-1
abundance: -
j_gene: TRBJ2-7
d_gene: -
CDR3aa: CARDRGDGEPYEQYF
CDR3nt: TGTGCCAGGGATAGGGGGGACGGGGAACCCTACGAGCAGTACTTC

v_gene: TRBV7-9
abundance: few
j_gene: TRBJ1-5
d_gene: -
CDR3aa: CASSLGGGTHGNQPQHF
CDR3nt: TGTGCCAGCAGCTTAGGAGGTGGGACCCACGGCAATCAGCCCCAGCATTTT

v_gene: TRBV27
abundance: -
j_gene: TRBJ2-7
d_gene: TRBD1
CDR3aa: CASSYRGSEQYF
CDR3nt: TGTGCCAGCAGTTACAGGGGTAGCGAGCAGTACTTC

v_gene: TRBV10-3
abundance: few
j_gene: TRBJ2-5
d_gene: TRBD2
CDR3aa: CAISETGTSLITQETQYF
CDR3nt: TGTGCCATCAGTGAGACCGGGACTAGCCTAATCACACAAGAGACCCAGTACTTC

v_gene: TRBV4-3
abundance: many
j_gene: TRBJ2-1
d_gene: -
CDR3aa: CASSQRRGRNEQFF
CDR3nt: TGCGCCAGCAGCCAACGAAGGGGTCGGAATGAGCAGTTCTTC

v_gene: TRBV12-3/TRBV12-4
abundance: many
j_gene: TRBJ1-5
d_gene: TRBD1
CDR3aa: CASSWGQGRSQPQHF
CDR3nt: TGTGCCAGCAGTTGGGGACAGGGTAGGAGCCAGCCCCAGCATTTT

v_gene: TRBV20-1
abundance: few
j_gene: TRBJ2-2
d_gene: -
CDR3aa: CSASPSGTNTGELFF
CDR3nt: TGCAGTGCTAGCCCCTCGGGGACGAACACCGGGGAGCTGTTTTTT

v_gene: TRBV6-6
abundance: many
j_gene: TRBJ2-2
d_gene: -
CDR3aa: CASRNTGELFF
CDR3nt: TGTGCCAGCAGGAACACCGGGGAGCTGTTTTTT

v_gene: TRBV12-3/TRBV12-4
abundance: few
j_gene: TRBJ2-7
d_gene: -
CDR3aa: CASRHRTVYEQYF
CDR3nt: TGTGCCAGCAGACACCGGACAGTATACGAGCAGTACTTC

v_gene: TRBV4-3
abundance: many
j_gene: TRBJ2-1
d_gene: TRBD2
CDR3aa: CASTSGASSYNEQFF
CDR3nt: TGCGCCAGCACGAGCGGGGCCAGCTCCTACAATGAGCAGTTCTTC

v_gene: TRBV5-1
abundance: -
j_gene: TRBJ2-2
d_gene: TRBD2
CDR3aa: CASSLIAGVNTGELFF
CDR3nt: TGCGCCAGCAGCCTAATAGCGGGAGTGAACACCGGGGAGCTGTTTTTT

v_gene: TRBV12-3/TRBV12-4
abundance: -
j_gene: TRBJ1-1
d_gene: TRBD1
CDR3aa: CASSQGGQLNRNTEAFF
CDR3nt: TGTGCCAGCAGTCAAGGGGGACAGCTAAACCGGAACACTGAAGCTTTCTTT

v_gene: TRBV3-1
abundance: -
j_gene: TRBJ1-1
d_gene: TRBD1
CDR3aa: CASSQAGGQGEAFF
CDR3nt: TGTGCCAGCAGCCAAGCCGGGGGACAGGGAGAAGCTTTCTTT

v_gene: TRBV20-1
abundance: -
j_gene: TRBJ1-5
d_gene: TRBD1
CDR3aa: CSARKTGGWSNQPQHF
CDR3nt: TGCAGTGCTAGAAAAACAGGGGGCTGGAGCAATCAGCCCCAGCATTTT

v_gene: TRBV5-1
abundance: few
j_gene: TRBJ2-3
d_gene: -
CDR3aa: CASAQGSYTDTQYF
CDR3nt: TGCGCCAGCGCCCAGGGAAGCTACACAGATACGCAGTATTTT

v_gene: TRBV6-2/TRBV6-3
abundance: -
j_gene: TRBJ2-1
d_gene: -
CDR3aa: CATGAYNEQFF
CDR3nt: TGTGCCACCGGAGCCTACAATGAGCAGTTCTTC

v_gene: TRBV7-2
abundance: many
j_gene: TRBJ2-3
d_gene: -
CDR3aa: CASSPRPGTDTQYF
CDR3nt: TGTGCCAGCAGCCCACGTCCTGGCACAGATACGCAGTATTTT

v_gene: TRBV4-2
abundance: -
j_gene: TRBJ2-3
d_gene: TRBD1
CDR3aa: CASSPLGQGIDTQYF
CDR3nt: TGTGCCAGCAGCCCCTTAGGACAGGGGATCGATACGCAGTATTTT

v_gene: TRBV6-2/TRBV6-3
abundance: -
j_gene: TRBJ2-5
d_gene: -
CDR3aa: CASSQGSLETQYF
CDR3nt: TGTGCCAGCAGCCAAGGGTCCTTAGAGACCCAGTACTTC

v_gene: TRBV6-5
abundance: -
j_gene: TRBJ2-6
d_gene: -
CDR3aa: CASSYGGNVLTF
CDR3nt: TGTGCCAGCAGTTACGGAGGCAACGTCCTGACTTTC

v_gene: TRBV5-6
abundance: -
j_gene: TRBJ2-1
d_gene: TRBD2
CDR3aa: CASSLVEWRTSVVYNEQFF
CDR3nt: TGTGCCAGCAGCTTGGTTGAGTGGAGGACTAGCGTAGTATACAATGAGCAGTTCTTC

v_gene: TRBV7-9
abundance: few
j_gene: TRBJ1-3
d_gene: -
CDR3aa: CASSLLYSGNTIYF
CDR3nt: TGTGCCAGCAGCTTACTGTACTCTGGAAACACCATATATTTT

v_gene: TRBV5-1
abundance: -
j_gene: TRBJ2-5
d_gene: -
CDR3aa: CASSPRDTETQYF
CDR3nt: TGCGCCAGCAGCCCGCGGGACACAGAGACCCAGTACTTC

v_gene: TRBV25-1
abundance: -
j_gene: TRBJ2-7
d_gene: -
CDR3aa: CASSDRTVYEQYF
CDR3nt: TGTGCCAGCAGTGACCGGACCGTCTACGAGCAGTACTTC

v_gene: TRBV20-1
abundance: -
j_gene: TRBJ2-5
d_gene: -
CDR3aa: CSAVGGGGLETQYF
CDR3nt: TGCAGTGCGGTAGGGGGTGGGGGGTTAGAGACCCAGTACTTC

v_gene: TRBV2
abundance: -
j_gene: TRBJ2-1
d_gene: TRBD1
CDR3aa: CASSEATGGYNEQFF
CDR3nt: TGTGCCAGCAGTGAAGCAACAGGGGGTTACAATGAGCAGTTCTTC

v_gene: TRBV27
abundance: few
j_gene: TRBJ2-5
d_gene: -
CDR3aa: CASSLSGAYRTQYF
CDR3nt: TGTGCCAGCAGTTTATCAGGGGCTTATCGGACCCAGTACTTC

v_gene: TRBV5-1
abundance: many
j_gene: TRBJ1-1
d_gene: -
CDR3aa: CASTSDLNTEAFF
CDR3nt: TGCGCCAGCACCTCGGACTTGAACACTGAAGCTTTCTTT

v_gene: TRBV28
abundance: many
j_gene: TRBJ2-2
d_gene: -
CDR3aa: CASNLSGGAGELFF
CDR3nt: TGTGCCAGCAACCTCTCCGGGGGAGCCGGGGAGCTGTTTTTT

v_gene: TRBV24-1
abundance: few
j_gene: TRBJ2-7
d_gene: -
CDR3aa: CATSDWGNEQYF
CDR3nt: TGTGCCACCAGTGATTGGGGCAACGAGCAGTACTTC

v_gene: TRBV6-6
abundance: -
j_gene: TRBJ2-7
d_gene: -
CDR3aa: CASSSQGNEQYF
CDR3nt: TGTGCCAGCAGCTCCCAGGGGAACGAGCAGTACTTC

v_gene: TRBV6-1
abundance: few
j_gene: TRBJ1-4
d_gene: TRBD1
CDR3aa: CASSEDRGGKLFF
CDR3nt: TGTGCCAGCAGTGAAGACAGGGGCGGAAAACTGTTTTTT

v_gene: TRBV29-1
abundance: few
j_gene: TRBJ2-3
d_gene: -
CDR3aa: CSVEDPQGGDTQYF
CDR3nt: TGCAGCGTTGAAGATCCGCAGGGGGGAGATACGCAGTATTTT

v_gene: TRBV9
abundance: -
j_gene: TRBJ2-3
d_gene: -
CDR3aa: CASSDGGHLTDTQYF
CDR3nt: TGTGCCAGCAGCGACGGGGGGCACCTCACAGATACGCAGTATTTT

v_gene: TRBV3-1
abundance: -
j_gene: TRBJ2-1
d_gene: TRBD2
CDR3aa: CASSLRLARPYNEQFF
CDR3nt: TGTGCCAGCAGCCTTAGACTAGCGAGACCCTACAATGAGCAGTTCTTC

v_gene: TRBV5-5
abundance: few
j_gene: TRBJ1-2
d_gene: TRBD1
CDR3aa: CASSPGTGVRYTF
CDR3nt: TGTGCCAGCAGCCCCGGGACAGGGGTCCGCTACACCTTC

v_gene: TRBV20-1
abundance: -
j_gene: TRBJ2-2
d_gene: -
CDR3aa: CSAKALSNTGELFF
CDR3nt: TGCAGTGCTAAAGCTCTTTCTAACACCGGGGAGCTGTTTTTT

v_gene: TRBV10-3
abundance: few
j_gene: TRBJ2-7
d_gene: TRBD1
CDR3aa: CAISEQQGQQYF
CDR3nt: TGTGCCATCAGTGAGCAACAGGGGCAGCAGTACTTC

v_gene: TRBV24-1
abundance: few
j_gene: TRBJ2-5
d_gene: -
CDR3aa: CATSDRGTQETQYF
CDR3nt: TGTGCCACCAGTGACCGGGGAACTCAAGAGACCCAGTACTTC

v_gene: TRBV6-1
abundance: -
j_gene: TRBJ2-1
d_gene: TRBD2
CDR3aa: CASSPGTSGKAQFF
CDR3nt: TGTGCCAGCAGTCCCGGGACTAGCGGGAAGGCGCAGTTCTTC

v_gene: TRBV15
abundance: -
j_gene: TRBJ1-2
d_gene: TRBD1
CDR3aa: CATSRDLPGGKGYTF
CDR3nt: TGTGCCACCAGCAGAGACCTTCCAGGGGGGAAAGGCTACACCTTC

v_gene: TRBV7-2
abundance: -
j_gene: TRBJ2-3
d_gene: -
CDR3aa: CASSPAEAPDTQYF
CDR3nt: TGTGCCAGCAGCCCAGCCGAGGCCCCAGATACGCAGTATTTT

v_gene: TRBV5-1
abundance: many
j_gene: TRBJ2-1
d_gene: -
CDR3aa: CASSPGFGNEQFF
CDR3nt: TGCGCCAGCAGCCCCGGCTTCGGCAATGAGCAGTTCTTC